What follows are 21 T cell receptor beta chains derived from one specimen sequenced in a study of T cells in Graves' hyperthyroidism and ophthalmopathy. Amplification targeted TCR beta CDR3 regions from RNA transcripts. TCR CDR3 underwent first-round RT-PCR with the HTBI primer set. MiXCR, run by TCRdb on the multiplex PCR reads, gives a single entry per CDR3 protein. The table lists hundreds of thousands of distinct CDR3 sequences, roughly 17% of them singletons. The sample comprised blood. Receptor source: a woman in her 30s with Graves' hyperthyroidism.

The J gene is TRBJ2-1, the V gene TRBV19, with D possibly being TRBD1 (6 bases). CDR1 and CDR2 (germline): LNHDA, SQIVND (reference sequence). The length of the CDR3 is 14 residues. Between the trimmed V and J ends, which lost 7 bases and 5 bases, there was a span of 15 bases. CDR3 nucleotides: TGTGCCAGTAAGGGGCCAGGGGATGACAATGAGCAGTTCTTC. Translation: CASKGPGDDNEQFF.

The gene calls are TRBV6-2 or TRBV6-3 and TRBJ2-3; 9 nucleotides line up with TRBD1. The V and J ends lost 7 bases and 1 base, in that order; junction bases with no gene match: 6. Germline V gives CDR1 MNHEY, CDR2 SVGEGT. The CDR3 is 15 residues long. The CDR3 sequence: CASNERTGGTDTQYF. CDR3 nucleotide sequence: TGTGCCAGCAACGAAAGGACAGGGGGCACAGATACGCAGTATTTT.

This clonotype was detected many times. The gene calls are TRBV6-1 and TRBJ2-3, with unresolved D. From germline, CDR1 is MNHNS and CDR2 SASEGT. The CDR3 covers 12 residues. Trimming removed 5 bases from V and 6 bases from J, with 9 bases in between. CDR3 in amino acids: CASSTGWDTQYF. CDR3 in DNA: TGTGCCAGCAGTACCGGTTGGGATACGCAGTATTTT.

This clonotype occurred a few times. This chain uses TRBV6-2 or TRBV6-3 with TRBJ2-7; D is perhaps TRBD1 (5 bases). The CDR3 has 15 amino acids. V was pared by 6 bases and J by 3 bases, with 18 bases between. Germline CDR1 is MNHEY and CDR2 is SVGEGT. CDR3 bases: TGTGCCAGCAGCATCCTACAGGTGACCTTCTACGAGCAGTACTTC. Residues: CASSILQVTFYEQYF.

This clonotype appeared many times. The genes are TRBV2 and TRBJ2-7; 10 positions agree with TRBD1. Germline V gene data show CDR1 as SNHLY and CDR2 as FYNNEI. The CDR3 has 12 residues. Trimming took 8 bases from V and 3 from J; bases not matched to a gene: 1. The CDR3 loop is CASRDRGYEQYF. DNA of the CDR3: TGTGCCAGCCGGGACAGGGGCTACGAGCAGTACTTC.

This clonotype occurred a few times. V usage is TRBV5-1 and J usage is TRBJ2-7, with no clear D. The CDR3 is 14 amino acids. Trimming took off 2 bases at V and 0 bases at J, with 9 bases between the two ends. The V gene's germline CDR1 is SGHRS and CDR2 YFSETQ. The CDR3 sequence is CASSFETPSYEQYF. The DNA for the CDR3 is TGCGCCAGCAGCTTCGAGACACCCTCCTACGAGCAGTACTTC. The full variable domain, in which reference TRBV5-1 and TRBJ2-7 provide the parts outside the CDR3, is KAGVTQTPRYLIKTRGQQVTLSCSPISGHRSVSWYQQTPGQGLQFLFEYFSETQRNKGNFPGRFSGRQFSNSRSEMNVSTLELGDSALYLCASSFETPSYEQYFGPGTRLTVT.

This clonotype was seen many times. The gene calls are TRBV5-8 and TRBJ2-7, with D hard to call. CDR3 size: 13 residues. CDR1 SGHTS and CDR2 YDEGEE come from the germline V gene. The V end was cut by 0 bases, the J end by 7 bases, with 11 bases between. CDR3 amino acids: CASSLATSGEQYF. For the CDR3, the DNA is TGTGCCAGCAGCTTGGCAACATCTGGAGAGCAGTACTTC.

The sample holds a few counts of this clonotype. This chain uses TRBV6-2 or TRBV6-3 with TRBJ1-1; D gene unclear. Germline V gene sequence: CDR1 MNHEY, CDR2 SVGEGT. The CDR3 sequence is 13 residues long. V was trimmed by 7 bases and J by 6 bases, leaving 15 bases between them. The CDR3 loop is CASTVTGRAEAFF. The DNA of the CDR3 is TGTGCCAGCACCGTTACTGGACGCGCTGAAGCTTTCTTT.

Details on this clonotype: A read error may be the cause here, since a much bigger clone is one base away. Lacking the conserved final phenylalanine or tryptophan, this CDR3 likely reflects a read error. V gene TRBV13 combines with J gene TRBJ1-2; no firm D call. This CDR3 comprises 12 residues. Trimming took 10 bases from V and 1 from J, leaving 10 bases between them. Germline V CDR1 and CDR2: PRHDT, FYEKMQ (reference sequence). The CDR3 protein is CATVQDNYGYTL. The CDR3 DNA is TGTGCCACCGTACAAGATAACTATGGCTACACCCTC.

In its sample, this clonotype was seen many times. V gene TRBV5-1 combines with J gene TRBJ1-1; D unclear. Germline V lookup: CDR1 SGHRS, CDR2 YFSETQ. The CDR3 length is 15 residues. V was pared by 0 bases and J by 2 bases, with 11 bases between. Here the CDR3 reads CASSLDGMGNTEAFF. As DNA, the CDR3 is TGCGCCAGCAGCTTGGACGGTATGGGAAACACTGAAGCTTTCTTT.

This chain uses TRBV9 with TRBJ2-3; 8 bases are a match to TRBD1. Trimming removed 0 bases from V and 0 bases from J; junction bases left unmatched: 9. This CDR3 has 18 residues. CDR1 is SGDLS, CDR2 YYNGEE, per germline. The CDR3 nucleotides read TGTGCCAGCAGCGTAGATCGGGACAGGACCTCTAGCACAGATACGCAGTATTTT. Translating it yields CASSVDRDRTSSTDTQYF. Supplemented by reference TRBV9 and TRBJ2-3, the full variable domain reads DSGVTQTPKHLITATGQRVTLRCSPRSGDLSVYWYQQSLDQGLQFLIQYYNGEERAKGNILERFSAQQFPDLHSELNLSSLELGDSALYFCASSVDRDRTSSTDTQYFGPGTRLTVL.

The rearrangement links TRBV6-5 to TRBJ2-1, with TRBD2 matching over 13 bases. The CDR3 covers 17 residues. With 0 bases clipped from V and 7 bases from J, the junction kept 6 bases outside the gene matches. Germline V gene data show CDR1 as MNHEY and CDR2 as SVGAGI. The CDR3 sequence: CASSYSRTSGSQNEQFF. The CDR3 nucleotides are TGTGCCAGCAGTTACTCTCGGACTAGCGGGAGCCAGAATGAGCAGTTCTTC.

The chain combines TRBV18 with TRBJ2-7; D might be TRBD1 (5 bases). V was trimmed by 2 bases and J by 7 bases, leaving 9 bases between them. The CDR3 contains 12 residues. Germline loops: CDR1 KGHSH, CDR2 LQKENI. CDR3 coding DNA: TGTGCCAGCTCACCATCAGGGCTTGAGCAGTACTTC. Translating it yields CASSPSGLEQYF.

The chain recombines TRBV19 with TRBJ1-1; D gene ambiguous. CDR1 LNHDA and CDR2 SQIVND come from the germline V gene (reference sequence). V lost 3 bases and J 5 bases, leaving 10 bases between the germline ends. The CDR3 contains 13 residues. As DNA, the CDR3 is TGTGCCAGTAGTATCGAGGGTTGGACTGAAGCTTTCTTT. This sequence encodes CASSIEGWTEAFF.

The chain is built from TRBV7-9 and TRBJ2-1; D uncertain. Germline assignment: CDR1 SEHNR and CDR2 FQNEAQ (reference sequence). The V gene lost 3 bases and the J gene lost 9 bases, with 9 bases spanning the gap. The CDR3 totals 12 residues. CDR3 nucleotide sequence: TGTGCCAGCAGCTTTGGGGATAGTGAGCAGTTCTTC. This sequence encodes CASSFGDSEQFF. Using reference TRBV7-9 and TRBJ2-1 for the parts outside the CDR3, the full variable domain is DTGVSQNPRHKITKRGQNVTFRCDPISEHNRLYWYRQTLGQGPEFLTYFQNEAQLEKSRLLSDRFSAERPKGSFSTLEIQRTEQGDSAMYLCASSFGDSEQFFGPGTRLTVL.

This clonotype was recorded a few times. J is TRBJ1-2 and V is TRBV9; 8 bases align to TRBD1. The CDR3 length is 15 residues. Unmatched junction bases numbered 4, after V lost 3 bases and J lost 0 bases. CDR1 is SGDLS and CDR2 is YYNGEE in the germline V gene. CDR3 residues: CASSEGTGPNYGYTF. DNA of the CDR3: TGTGCCAGCAGCGAGGGGACAGGACCTAACTATGGCTACACCTTC. The entire variable domain, with the rest obtained from reference TRBV9 and TRBJ1-2, is as follows: DSGVTQTPKHLITATGQRVTLRCSPRSGDLSVYWYQQSLDQGLQFLIQYYNGEERAKGNILERFSAQQFPDLHSELNLSSLELGDSALYFCASSEGTGPNYGYTFGSGTRLTVV.

The chain uses TRBV27 and TRBJ2-1; D is unresolved. Germline V lookup: CDR1 MNHEY, CDR2 SMNVEV (reference sequence). The CDR3 sequence is 14 residues long. Trimming removed 6 bases at V and 6 bases at J, with 15 bases between. The CDR3 here is CASSLSPGSNEQFF. DNA for the CDR3: TGTGCCAGCAGCTTGTCCCCCGGGTCCAATGAGCAGTTCTTC.

This clonotype was counted many times. V gene TRBV11-2 combines with J gene TRBJ1-1; D not resolved. This CDR3 has 12 amino acids. Germline-derived CDR1 and CDR2 are SGHAT and FQNNGV. Deletions cut 5 bases from V and 6 bases from J, with 10 bases between. Here the CDR3 DNA reads TGTGCCAGCAGCCCTAGTAGTCCTGAAGCTTTCTTT. This translates into CASSPSSPEAFF.

This clonotype was counted only a few times. V gene TRBV19 combines with J gene TRBJ1-5, with D possibly being TRBD1 (5 bases). The CDR3 is 12 amino acids. The V gene lost 3 bases and the J gene lost 6 bases, with 6 bases spanning the gap. Germline V gene sequence: CDR1 LNHDA, CDR2 SQIVND (reference sequence). CDR3 loop: CASSMGTQPQHF. The CDR3 nucleotides read TGTGCCAGTAGTATGGGGACTCAGCCCCAGCATTTT.

This clonotype was detected only a few times. V gene TRBV5-4 combines with J gene TRBJ2-3; the match to TRBD1 covers 8 bases. The CDR3 runs 14 residues. The germline CDR1 and CDR2 sequences are SGHNT and YYREEE (reference sequence). V shed 3 bases and J 4 bases; nucleotides not matched to a gene: 4. The CDR3 reads CASSYDRGADTQYF. CDR3 nucleotides: TGTGCCAGCAGCTATGACAGGGGCGCAGATACGCAGTATTTT.

CDR3: CASGFHYEQYF. The CDR3 DNA sequence: TGTGCTAGTGGTTTCCATTACGAGCAGTACTTC. The chain couples TRBV12-5 to TRBJ2-7, with unresolved D. CDR1 is LGHNT and CDR2 is FRNRAP in the germline V gene. This CDR3 region has 11 residues. Deletions cut 3 bases from V and 4 bases from J, with 4 bases between.